Reported below is one TCR beta chain. The entry originates in a study of blood T cell repertoires in COVID-19. On the study more broadly: T cells, B-cell-depleted T cells, or PBMCs provided the cDNA or gDNA that served as material.

The germline CDR1 and CDR2 sequences are SGHRS and YFSETQ. With 1 base clipped from V and 1 base from J, the junction kept 3 bases outside the gene matches. The CDR3 totals 15 residues. Original processing notes: Quantification of nucleated cells was approximated via reference gene primer amplification. Sequenced by immunoSEQ multiplex PCR; TCRdb stores in-frame clones only, minus some. The V and J calls and clone size were taken over from that table, and D and trimming were inferred from the DNA. The sample consists of 370,000 or so clones, roughly 86% of them appearing once. Sample: peripheral blood. This TCR came from a human donor with acute or convalescent COVID-19. The donor label of this sample is uncertain. The chain employs TRBV5-1 and TRBJ2-3; TRBD1 matches 7 bases. The CDR3 here is CASSLKGAGTDTQYF. The CDR3 DNA sequence: TGCGCCAGCAGCTTGAAGGGGGCGGGCACAGATACGCAGTATTTT.